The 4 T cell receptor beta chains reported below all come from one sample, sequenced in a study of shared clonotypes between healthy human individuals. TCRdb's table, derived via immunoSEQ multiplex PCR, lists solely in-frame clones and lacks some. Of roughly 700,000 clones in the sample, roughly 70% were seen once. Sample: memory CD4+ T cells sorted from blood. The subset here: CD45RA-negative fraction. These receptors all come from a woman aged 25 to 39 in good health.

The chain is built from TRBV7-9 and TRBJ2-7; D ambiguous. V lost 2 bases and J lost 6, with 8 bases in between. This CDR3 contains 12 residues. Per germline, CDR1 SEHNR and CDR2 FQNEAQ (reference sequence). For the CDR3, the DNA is TGTGCCAGCAGCTTACTAGGGTTCGAGCAGTACTTC. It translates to CASSLLGFEQYF.

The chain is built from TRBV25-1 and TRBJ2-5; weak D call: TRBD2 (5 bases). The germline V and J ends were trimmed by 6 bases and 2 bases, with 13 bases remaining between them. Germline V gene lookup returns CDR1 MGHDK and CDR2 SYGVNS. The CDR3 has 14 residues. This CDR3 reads CASSQLGVQETQYF. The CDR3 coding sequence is TGTGCCAGCAGCCAACTCGGGGTGCAAGAGACCCAGTACTTC. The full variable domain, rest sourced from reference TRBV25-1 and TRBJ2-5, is EADIYQTPRYLVIGTGKKITLECSQTMGHDKMYWYQQDPGMELHLIHYSYGVNSTEKGDLSSESTVSRIRTEHFPLTLESARPSHTSQYLCASSQLGVQETQYFGPGTRLLVL.

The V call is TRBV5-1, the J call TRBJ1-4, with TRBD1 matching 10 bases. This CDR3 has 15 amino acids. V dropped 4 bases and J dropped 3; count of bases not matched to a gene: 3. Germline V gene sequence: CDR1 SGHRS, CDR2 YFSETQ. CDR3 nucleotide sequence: TGCGCCAGCAGCGGACAGGGGGAACCTAATGAAAAACTGTTTTTT. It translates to CASSGQGEPNEKLFF.

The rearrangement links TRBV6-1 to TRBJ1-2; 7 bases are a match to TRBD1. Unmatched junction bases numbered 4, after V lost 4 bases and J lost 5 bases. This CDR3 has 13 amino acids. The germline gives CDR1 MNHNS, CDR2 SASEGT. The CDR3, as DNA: TGTGCCAGCAGTGGACAGGGTCGTTATGGCTACACCTTC. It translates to CASSGQGRYGYTF.